Described below is a single T cell receptor beta chain sequence and its context. Its cognate antigen is unknown. At one boundary the junction diverges from the germline segment, which might be a read error. This sample is drawn from a study of CD8+CD57+ T cells in acquired aplastic anemia. Study conclusions and caveats: Patients and controls turned out to have 25 to 35 CD8+ CDR3 sequences in common.

Per germline, CDR1 DFQATT and CDR2 SNEGSKA (reference sequence). The CDR3 length is 14 residues. Profiling of TCR beta VDJ combinations and CDR3 sequences used genomic DNA as template. TCRdb re-analysed the reads in MiXCR, keeping a single row per CDR3 protein. The data hold about 190,000 distinct CDR3 sequences, with around half observed a single time. This TCR was recovered from a human donor in good health, serving as a control. Sequenced material: sorted CD4+, CD8+, or CD8+CD57+ T cells (not recorded which) from PBMCs. The chain recombines TRBV20-1 with TRBJ2-7; 7 bases are shared with TRBD1. CDR3 sequence reads: CSARKDRFPYEQYW. CDR3 nucleotides: TGCAGTGCTAGAAAGGACAGGTTCCCCTACGAGCAGTACTGG.